This TCR beta chain was recovered during a study of CD8+ T cells in alopecia areata. Trimming took 4 bases from V and 3 from J, leaving 11 bases between them. Germline V lookup: CDR1 SGDLS, CDR2 YYNGEE. The CDR3 is 13 residues long. RNA was extracted and reverse transcribed into cDNA as the sequencing template. Repertoires were generated with immunoSEQ multiplex PCR, while TCRdb's copy carries only in-frame clones and drops some. In the table there are around 250,000 clones, around two thirds of which are singletons. This sequence was found in a human donor with alopecia areata. The material sequenced was CD4+ T cells sorted from blood, taken at week 0. The chain carries TRBV9 and TRBJ2-7, with D possibly matching TRBD1 (6 bases). CDR3 in amino acids: CASSPGQGYEQYF. CDR3 sequence (DNA): TGTGCCAGCAGCCCGGGACAAGGCTACGAGCAGTACTTC.